The entry below describes one T cell receptor beta chain. As yet, its antigen is unknown. These data originate in a study of shared clonotypes between healthy human individuals. Broader study findings: A generally larger estimated richness was seen in naive subsets than in memory subsets.

The test was conducted at deep level. The protocol was immunoSEQ multiplex PCR, while the TCRdb copy is restricted to in-frame clones and leaves out a portion. Here the sample spans over 400,000 clones, roughly 95% being singletons. The source is a woman in her 30s in good health. The sequencing sample was made of naive CD4+ T cells sorted from blood. Noted subset: CD45RA+ positively selected.

As DNA, the CDR3 is TGTGCCAGCAGTCCCCCCGGGACAGAAATCTATGGCTACACCTTC. Protein: CASSPPGTEIYGYTF. The chain joins TRBV28 to TRBJ1-2; 7 bases are shared with TRBD1. Germline CDR1 reads MDHEN; CDR2 reads SYDVKM. Germline trimming cut 5 bases from V and 4 bases from J; bases unmatched to any gene: 10. The CDR3 runs 15 residues.